This entry lists 9 T cell receptor beta chains sequenced from one sample in a study of long-term antiretroviral therapy in people with HIV. Researchers report immunoSEQ v3.0 was run at survey level. Clones were read by immunoSEQ multiplex PCR, and TCRdb kept only the in-frame ones, dropping some. This sample has some 40,000 clones, with about 95% found just once. The source material was unsorted PBMCs, sampled approximately 9.1 years after starting antiretroviral therapy. These receptors originate from a man aged 25-45 years with HIV.

V gene TRBV5-4 combines with J gene TRBJ1-2; TRBD1 matches at 7 bases. V gave up 4 bases and J gave up 3 bases; unmatched junction bases: 6. This CDR3 is 14 amino acids long. Germline lookup yields CDR1 SGHNT and CDR2 YYREEE (reference sequence). CDR3 in DNA: TGTGCCAGCAGCGGGGACAGACCGTACTATGGCTACACCTTC. Translating it yields CASSGDRPYYGYTF.

This clone was recorded only once. The J gene is TRBJ1-1, the V gene TRBV4-1, with a tentative D call TRBD1 (5 bases). This CDR3 is 13 amino acids long. CDR1 is MGHRA, CDR2 YSYEKL, per germline. Trimming removed 8 bases from V and 4 bases from J, with 14 bases in between. The CDR3 protein is CASGEQGLTEAFF. The CDR3 DNA reads as TGCGCCAGCGGGGAGCAGGGACTCACTGAAGCTTTCTTT.

This clone occurred once. The chain is built from TRBV28 and TRBJ2-7; 8 bases fit TRBD1. Per germline, CDR1 MDHEN and CDR2 SYDVKM. The CDR3 totals 14 residues. V lost 6 bases to trimming and J lost 0 bases; unmatched junction nucleotides: 4. The CDR3 protein is CASRTGGSSYEQYF. CDR3 nucleotide sequence: TGTGCCAGCAGAACAGGGGGAAGCTCCTACGAGCAGTACTTC.

The gene calls are TRBV7-9 and TRBJ2-5; 7 bases are a match to TRBD1. CDR1 and CDR2 from the germline V gene are SEHNR and FQNEAQ (reference sequence). CDR3 length: 15 amino acids. V lost 5 bases and J lost 2; bases outside the gene matches: 8. The CDR3 is CASSNGTARQETQYF. CDR3 coding DNA: TGTGCCAGCAGCAACGGGACAGCCCGACAAGAGACCCAGTACTTC.

The chain combines TRBV7-9 with TRBJ1-4, with 7 nucleotides matching TRBD1. CDR1 and CDR2 (germline): SEHNR, FQNEAQ (reference sequence). V dropped 6 bases and J dropped 8; count of bases not matched to a gene: 9. This CDR3 has 14 residues. The CDR3 sequence: CASRSTGEGEKLFF. Written as DNA, the CDR3 is TGTGCCAGCAGGTCTACAGGGGAAGGCGAAAAACTGTTTTTT.

This clone was observed once. This chain joins TRBV28 and TRBJ2-7; 8 bases map to TRBD2. V shed 6 bases and J 0 bases; nucleotides not matched to a gene: 7. CDR3 size: 15 residues. Germline CDR1 and CDR2: MDHEN and SYDVKM. The CDR3 region is CASRDSGVNSYEQYF. In DNA, the CDR3 is TGTGCCAGCAGGGATAGCGGGGTCAACTCCTACGAGCAGTACTTC.

V usage is TRBV29-1 and J usage is TRBJ2-2; D tentatively fits TRBD1 or TRBD2 (5 bases each). The germline V gene has CDR1 SQVTM and CDR2 ANQGSEA. The CDR3 contains 13 residues. Trimming took 7 bases from V and 3 from J, leaving 12 bases between them. The chain's CDR3 is CSGGIPDTGELFF. Here the CDR3 DNA reads TGCAGCGGGGGGATCCCGGACACCGGGGAGCTGTTTTTT.

The V call is TRBV7-2, the J call TRBJ2-5; TRBD2 aligns across 7 bases. Germline CDR1 and CDR2: SGHTA and FQGNSA. V lost 4 bases and J lost 3; bases outside the gene matches: 2. The CDR3 covers 13 residues. The CDR3 reads CASSWDYEETQYF. CDR3 DNA sequence: TGTGCCAGCAGCTGGGACTACGAAGAGACCCAGTACTTC.

V and J are TRBV10-3 and TRBJ2-3; D remains ambiguous. V was pared by 6 bases and J by 5 bases, with 6 bases between. Germline CDR1 is ENHRY and CDR2 is SYGVKD. This CDR3 contains 11 residues. CDR3 in DNA: TGTGCCATCAGGGCAGGAGATACGCAGTATTTT. Its translation is CAIRAGDTQYF.